The clone carrying this T cell receptor beta chain was seen a few times. Germline assignment: CDR1 SEHNR and CDR2 FQNEAQ (reference sequence). There are 17 residues in the CDR3. The J segment lost 3 bases and the V segment lost 9 bases, leaving 14 bases of the junction unmatched. The data belong to a study of cytomegalovirus exposure and HLA in healthy donors. Whole-study context: Of all 400 or so donors who were genotyped, 80% to 85% belonged to the Caucasian-associated ancestry cluster.

With 60 Vbeta and 13 Jbeta primers, the PCR was carried out. Authors' methods: Approximately 78 million unique TCR beta chains, roughly 11 million of them shared, were counted by a later analysis. Only in-frame clones appear in the TCRdb table, and some are missing; sequencing was by immunoSEQ multiplex PCR. That table is the source of V, J and clone size, and D and trimming were worked out from the DNA. The sample has 110,000 to 150,000 clones, 75% to 80% seen once. The sequencing sample was made of PBMCs. The rearrangement links TRBV7-9 to TRBJ2-4; 10 bases agree with TRBD1. This receptor was taken from a man in his late teens or twenties in good health and CMV-seronegative. CDR3 sequence reads: CASLRDRGSFGKNIQYF. As DNA, the CDR3 is TGTGCCAGTCTGCGGGACAGGGGATCTTTTGGCAAAAACATTCAGTACTTC.